A single T cell receptor (beta chain) is shown here with its context. Sequence at one end of the junction differs from germline and may be a read error. CDR1 and CDR2 from the germline V gene are MNHEY and SVGEGT. There are 13 residues in the CDR3. The library came from three nested PCR rounds adapted from ARM-PCR protocols. TCRdb redid the calling of the multiplex PCR reads with MiXCR, one entry per CDR3 protein. The profile shows some 97,000 distinct CDR3 sequences, over 55% of them singletons. This sample stems from a study of tumor and adjacent non-tumor tissue in lung cancer. The template was RNA from unsorted bulk tissue. This non-tumor lung sample came from over 3 cm beyond the tumor edge.

The receptor comes from a man under 40 with non-small cell lung cancer. The chain carries TRBV6-2 or TRBV6-3 and TRBJ1-1; D remains ambiguous. The sample taken for sequencing was distant non-tumor lung tissue. Here the CDR3 reads CASSWSYGTETLF. The CDR3 region has the DNA TGTGCCAGCAGTTGGAGTTACGGCACTGAAACTTTGTTT.